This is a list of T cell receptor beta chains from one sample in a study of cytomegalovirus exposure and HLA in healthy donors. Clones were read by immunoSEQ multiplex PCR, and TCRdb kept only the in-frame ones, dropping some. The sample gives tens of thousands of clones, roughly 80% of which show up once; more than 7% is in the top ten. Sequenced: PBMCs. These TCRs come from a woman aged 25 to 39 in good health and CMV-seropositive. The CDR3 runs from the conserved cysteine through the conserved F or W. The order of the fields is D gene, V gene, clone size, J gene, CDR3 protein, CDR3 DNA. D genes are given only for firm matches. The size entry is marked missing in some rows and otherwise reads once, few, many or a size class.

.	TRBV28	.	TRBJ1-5	CASSFGYSNQPQHF	TGTGCCAGCAGTTTCGGGTATAGCAATCAGCCCCAGCATTTT
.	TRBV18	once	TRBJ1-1	CASSRKEHTEAFF	TGTGCCAGCTCAAGAAAGGAGCACACTGAAGCTTTCTTT
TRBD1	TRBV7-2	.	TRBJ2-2	CASRTGQVGTGELFF	TGTGCCAGCAGGACCGGACAGGTTGGCACCGGGGAGCTGTTTTTT
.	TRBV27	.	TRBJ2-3	CASSFLVTTDTQYF	TGTGCCAGCTCCTTTCTAGTCACAACAGATACGCAGTATTTT
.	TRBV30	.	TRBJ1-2	CAWTGDRYGYTF	TGTGCCTGGACAGGGGATCGCTATGGCTACACCTTC
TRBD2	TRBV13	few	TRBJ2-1	CASSSILAGGSGNEQFF	TGTGCCAGCAGCTCTATCCTAGCGGGAGGGTCGGGAAATGAGCAGTTCTTC
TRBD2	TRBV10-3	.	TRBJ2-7	CVTRTSGMDEQYF	TGTGTCACCCGGACTAGCGGGATGGACGAGCAGTACTTC
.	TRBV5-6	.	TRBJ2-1	CASSLVYGRGNEQFF	TGTGCCAGCAGTCTGGTCTACGGGAGAGGCAATGAGCAGTTCTTC
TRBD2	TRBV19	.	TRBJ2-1	CASSPRLAGVYNEQFF	TGTGCCAGTAGTCCTAGACTAGCGGGAGTGTACAATGAGCAGTTCTTC
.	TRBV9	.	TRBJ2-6	CASSLQGSGANVLTF	TGTGCCAGCAGCTTACAGGGATCAGGGGCCAACGTCCTGACTTTC
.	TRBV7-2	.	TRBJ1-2	CASSLDPDRWYGYTF	TGTGCCAGCAGCTTAGACCCTGACAGGTGGTATGGCTACACCTTC
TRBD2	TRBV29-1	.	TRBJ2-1	CSVATSGYNEQFF	TGCAGCGTTGCGACTAGCGGGTACAATGAGCAGTTCTTC
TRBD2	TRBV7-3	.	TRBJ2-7	CASSPGAGAYEQYF	TGTGCCAGCAGCCCCGGAGCGGGAGCATACGAGCAGTACTTC
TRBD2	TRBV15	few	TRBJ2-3	CATSRVLRGGSTDTQYF	TGTGCCACCAGCAGAGTATTACGCGGGGGGAGCACAGATACGCAGTATTTT